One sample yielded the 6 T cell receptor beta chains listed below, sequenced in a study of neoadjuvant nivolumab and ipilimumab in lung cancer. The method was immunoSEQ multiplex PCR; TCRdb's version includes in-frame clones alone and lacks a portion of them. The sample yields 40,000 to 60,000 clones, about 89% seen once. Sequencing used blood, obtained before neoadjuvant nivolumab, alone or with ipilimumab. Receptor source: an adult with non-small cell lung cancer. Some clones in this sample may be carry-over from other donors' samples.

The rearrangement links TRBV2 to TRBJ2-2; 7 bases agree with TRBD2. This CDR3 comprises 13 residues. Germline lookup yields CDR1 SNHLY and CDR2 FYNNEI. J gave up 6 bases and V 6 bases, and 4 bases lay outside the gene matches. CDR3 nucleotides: TGTGCCAGCAGACTTAGCGGGCCCGGGGAGCTGTTTTTT. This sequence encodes CASRLSGPGELFF.

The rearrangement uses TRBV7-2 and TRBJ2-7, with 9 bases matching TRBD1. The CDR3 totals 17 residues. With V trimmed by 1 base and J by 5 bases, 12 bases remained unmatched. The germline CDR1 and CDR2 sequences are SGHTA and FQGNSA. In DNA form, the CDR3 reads TGTGCCAGCAGCTTAGTAGGGAGTGGGACAGGGATTAACGAGCAGTACTTC. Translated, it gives CASSLVGSGTGINEQYF.

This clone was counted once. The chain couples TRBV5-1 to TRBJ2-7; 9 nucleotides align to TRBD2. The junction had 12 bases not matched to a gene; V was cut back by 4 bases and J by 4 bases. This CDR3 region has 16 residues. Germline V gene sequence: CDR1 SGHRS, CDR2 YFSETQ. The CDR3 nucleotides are TGCGCCAGCAGCCCCGGCCAGACTAGCGGCCTGTACGAGCAGTACTTC. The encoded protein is CASSPGQTSGLYEQYF. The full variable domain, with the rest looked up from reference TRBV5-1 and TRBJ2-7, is KAGVTQTPRYLIKTRGQQVTLSCSPISGHRSVSWYQQTPGQGLQFLFEYFSETQRNKGNFPGRFSGRQFSNSRSEMNVSTLELGDSALYLCASSPGQTSGLYEQYFGPGTRLTVT.

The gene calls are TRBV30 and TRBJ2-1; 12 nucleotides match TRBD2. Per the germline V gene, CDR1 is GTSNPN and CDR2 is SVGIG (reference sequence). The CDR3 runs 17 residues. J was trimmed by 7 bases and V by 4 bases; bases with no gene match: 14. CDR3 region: CAWTVGMTSGRKNEQFF. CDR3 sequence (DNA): TGTGCCTGGACCGTAGGGATGACTAGCGGGAGAAAGAATGAGCAGTTCTTC.

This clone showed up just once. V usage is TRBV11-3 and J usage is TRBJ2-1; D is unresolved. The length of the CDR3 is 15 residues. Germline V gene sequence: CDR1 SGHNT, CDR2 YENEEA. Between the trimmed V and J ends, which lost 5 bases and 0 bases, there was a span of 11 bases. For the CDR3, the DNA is TGTGCCAGCAGCCCGAGTCTTAGCTCCTACAATGAGCAGTTCTTC. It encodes CASSPSLSSYNEQFF.

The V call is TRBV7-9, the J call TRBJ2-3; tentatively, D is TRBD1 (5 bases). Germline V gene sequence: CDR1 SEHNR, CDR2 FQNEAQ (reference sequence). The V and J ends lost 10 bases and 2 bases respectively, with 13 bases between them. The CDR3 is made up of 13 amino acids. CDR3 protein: CATLKGSTDTQYF. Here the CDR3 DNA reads TGTGCCACCCTAAAGGGGTCCACAGATACGCAGTATTTT.